This TCR beta chain is drawn from a study of blood T cell repertoires in COVID-19. Background on the study: From the United States, Italy and Spain came samples of acute and convalescent COVID-19.

This CDR3 has 13 residues. Trimming cost V 6 bases and J 7 bases; bases outside gene matches: 10. CDR1 SQVTM and CDR2 ANQGSEA come from the germline V gene. Measured with immunoSEQ multiplex PCR; TCRdb has only the in-frame clones, and not every one. The table records 250,000 or so clones, roughly 88% of them present only once. Sequencing input: PBMCs or T cells enriched from blood (not recorded which). J is TRBJ2-5 and V is TRBV29-1, with 8 bases lining up with TRBD2. The sequence was obtained from a woman aged 35 to 49 with acute COVID-19. In DNA form, the CDR3 reads TGCAGCGTCCTACTAGCGGCCCTTGGGACCCAGTACTTC. Its translation is CSVLLAALGTQYF.